The 27 T cell receptor beta chains below all came from one sample that was sequenced in a study of cytomegalovirus exposure and HLA in healthy donors. Libraries were prepared by immunoSEQ multiplex PCR; TCRdb keeps only in-frame clonotypes and omits some of them. The profile covers around 250,000 clones, with roughly 89% appearing a single time and about 0.36% taken by the ten largest. Source material: PBMCs. The receptors derive from a woman aged 18-29 years in good health and CMV-seronegative.

This clone occurred a few times. The chain carries TRBV9 and TRBJ1-5, with D possibly matching TRBD1 (5 bases). V lost 0 bases and J lost 4, with 11 bases in between. The germline V gene has CDR1 SGDLS and CDR2 YYNGEE. The CDR3 is 15 amino acids. CDR3: CASSVDSSGNQPQHF. The CDR3 coding sequence is TGTGCCAGCAGCGTAGATTCCTCAGGGAATCAGCCCCAGCATTTT.

This rearrangement joins TRBV5-1 to TRBJ1-6, with 7 positions matching TRBD1. Looked up from germline, CDR1 is SGHRS and CDR2 is YFSETQ. The V and J ends lost 0 bases and 7 bases, in that order; junction bases with no gene match: 4. This CDR3 region has 15 residues. The DNA of the CDR3 is TGCGCCAGCAGCTTGGCTCAGGGGGGAAATTCACCCCTCCACTTT. It is translated as CASSLAQGGNSPLHF.

This sequence joins TRBV7-9 and TRBJ2-1; possible D gene TRBD1, 5 bases. CDR1 and CDR2 (germline): SEHNR, FQNEAQ (reference sequence). The CDR3 consists of 13 residues. The ends were cut back, 5 bases at V and 8 bases at J, with 13 bases in the middle. The CDR3 nucleotides read TGTGCCAGCAGCAACTCCGGACATGATGAGCAGTTCTTC. Translating it yields CASSNSGHDEQFF.

The chain joins TRBV28 to TRBJ1-5; D might be TRBD1 (5 bases). Looked up from germline, CDR1 is MDHEN and CDR2 is SYDVKM. With 6 bases removed from V and 4 bases from J, the gap between germline ends came to 19 bases. The CDR3 is 16 residues long. CDR3 coding DNA: TGTGCCAGCAGATCCTCCTTGGCAGGGATGAATCAGCCCCAGCATTTT. It specifies CASRSSLAGMNQPQHF.

The gene calls are TRBV28 and TRBJ2-1, with TRBD1 identical over 9 bases. This CDR3 has 17 residues. The germline V gene has CDR1 MDHEN and CDR2 SYDVKM. The V and J ends lost 5 bases and 7 bases, in that order; junction bases with no gene match: 15. The CDR3 coding sequence is TGTGCCAGCAGTCCGCCCGAGGGGACAGGGTTTCGGAATGAGCAGTTCTTC. Translated: CASSPPEGTGFRNEQFF.

The CDR3 sequence is CASSFATSGQSNTGELFF. The CDR3 DNA reads TGTGCCAGCAGCTTCGCCACTAGCGGGCAGTCGAACACCGGGGAGCTGTTTTTT. This chain links TRBV13 with TRBJ2-2; 9 nucleotides align to TRBD2. Germline trimming cut 3 bases from V and 0 bases from J; bases unmatched to any gene: 8. The CDR3 is 18 residues long. The germline V gene has CDR1 PRHDT and CDR2 FYEKMQ (reference sequence).

The V gene is TRBV5-1, the J gene TRBJ1-5; 10 bases fit TRBD1. The germline V gene has CDR1 SGHRS and CDR2 YFSETQ. This CDR3 has 13 amino acids. Trimming at V came to 9 bases and at J to 8 bases, leaving 8 bases not matched to a gene. CDR3 coding DNA: TGCGCCACCATAAGGACAGGGGGTGAGCCCCAGCATTTT. As protein: CATIRTGGEPQHF. The variable domain in full, with the rest retrieved from reference TRBV5-1 and TRBJ1-5, is KAGVTQTPRYLIKTRGQQVTLSCSPISGHRSVSWYQQTPGQGLQFLFEYFSETQRNKGNFPGRFSGRQFSNSRSEMNVSTLELGDSALYLCATIRTGGEPQHFGDGTRLSIL.

The rearrangement uses TRBV11-2 and TRBJ2-1; 9 positions match TRBD2. V was pared by 4 bases and J by 4 bases, with 8 bases of the junction left unmatched. The CDR3 contains 16 residues. Per germline, CDR1 SGHAT and CDR2 FQNNGV. The CDR3 protein is CASSSTGTSSYNEQFF. CDR3 DNA: TGTGCCAGCAGCTCGACCGGGACTAGCTCTTACAATGAGCAGTTCTTC.

This clone was seen more than once but under ten times. V is TRBV25-1 and J is TRBJ2-2; no firm D call. The CDR3 length is 13 residues. V was clipped by 3 bases and J by 6 bases, with 8 bases between them. CDR1 is MGHDK, CDR2 SYGVNS, per germline. The CDR3 DNA sequence: TGTGCCAGCAGTGATCGGTCTTCCGGGGAGCTGTTTTTT. Its translation: CASSDRSSGELFF.

The chain employs TRBV5-4 and TRBJ2-5; D ambiguous. There are 13 residues in the CDR3. V shed 7 bases and J shed 1 base, with 11 bases lying between them. Germline loops: CDR1 SGHNT, CDR2 YYREEE (reference sequence). The CDR3 DNA follows: TGTGCCAGCCAGCCAGGTCCCCAAGAGACCCAGTACTTC. As protein: CASQPGPQETQYF.

This chain links TRBV4-3 with TRBJ2-7; 8 positions match TRBD1. The CDR3 has 15 residues. V lost 1 base, J lost 5 bases, and 7 bases stayed unmatched. Germline CDR1 reads LGHNA; CDR2 reads YSLEER. The CDR3, as DNA: TGCGCCAGCAGCCAAGGGACAGGGAGATCGGACGAGCAGTACTTC. This translates into CASSQGTGRSDEQYF.

Only one count was recorded for this clone. Other DNA sequences in this sample translate to the same CDR3. V is TRBV28 and J is TRBJ1-2, with unresolved D. V lost 3 bases and J lost 4, with 6 bases in between. CDR1 and CDR2 (germline): MDHEN, SYDVKM. The CDR3 is 12 amino acids. CDR3 in DNA: TGTGCCAGCAGTTTTTCGGGCTATGGCTACACCTTC. This codes for CASSFSGYGYTF.

The chain employs TRBV9 and TRBJ1-1; D might be TRBD1 (6 bases). Looked up from germline, CDR1 is SGDLS and CDR2 is YYNGEE. There are 14 residues in the CDR3. V was cut by 3 bases and J by 2 bases, with 11 bases left in between. CDR3 sequence reads: CASSADSTNTEAFF. CDR3 coding DNA: TGTGCCAGCAGCGCGGACAGTACTAACACTGAAGCTTTCTTT.

This clone was counted once. The chain carries TRBV9 and TRBJ2-7; the D gene is possibly TRBD2 (5 bases). V was clipped by 0 bases and J by 7 bases, with 8 bases between them. The CDR3 sequence is 12 residues long. The germline V gene encodes CDR1 SGDLS and CDR2 YYNGEE. DNA of the CDR3: TGTGCCAGCAGCGTAGGAGGGAAAGAGCAGTACTTC. Its protein is CASSVGGKEQYF.

The rearrangement uses TRBV6-1 and TRBJ1-5, with D maybe TRBD1 (6 bases). The CDR3 runs to 14 residues. Per the germline V gene, CDR1 is MNHNS and CDR2 is SASEGT. The germline V and J ends were trimmed by 2 bases and 3 bases, with 8 bases remaining between them. DNA of the CDR3: TGTGCCAGCAGTGAACTGGGGGCCAATCAGCCCCAGCATTTT. Translating it yields CASSELGANQPQHF.

The chain recombines TRBV10-3 with TRBJ1-5; possibly TRBD1 for D (6 bases). Germline-derived CDR1 and CDR2 are ENHRY and SYGVKD. The length of the CDR3 is 15 residues. V gave up 0 bases and J gave up 3 bases, with 9 bases separating them. CDR3 protein: CAISESRDNNQPQHF. DNA of the CDR3: TGTGCCATCAGTGAGTCCCGGGACAACAATCAGCCCCAGCATTTT.

In its sample, this clone was seen a few times. The rearrangement links TRBV23-1 to TRBJ2-7; unclear D gene. TRBV23-1 is marked as an open reading frame, function uncertain. The CDR3 is 15 amino acids. V lost 0 bases to trimming and J lost 4 bases, with 13 bases between them. The DNA for the CDR3 is TGCGCCAGCAGTCAATCCCCTGAGGCCGTATACGAGCAGTACTTC. Protein product: CASSQSPEAVYEQYF.

CDR3 residues: CASSLDWGTDTQYF. The CDR3 nucleotides read TGTGCCAGCAGCCTCGACTGGGGCACAGATACGCAGTATTTT. The chain recombines TRBV7-8 with TRBJ2-3; D not certain. V was cut by 5 bases and J by 1 base, with 10 bases left in between. CDR1 SGHVS and CDR2 FQNEAQ come from the germline V gene. The CDR3 extends over 14 amino acids.

This chain joins TRBV7-5 and TRBJ1-1; TRBD1, the D gene given by the table, was not confirmed from the DNA. TRBV7-5 is classified as a pseudogene. The CDR3 is 13 residues long. The CDR3 DNA follows: TGTGTCAGAAGCTTAGACAGGAACACTGAAGCTTTCTTT. This sequence encodes CVRSLDRNTEAFF.

This sequence joins TRBV28 and TRBJ2-7; the match to TRBD2 covers 10 bases. The CDR3 covers 14 residues. The germline V gene has CDR1 MDHEN and CDR2 SYDVKM. V gave up 5 bases and J gave up 4 bases; unmatched junction bases: 5. The CDR3 loop is CASSPTSGPYEQYF. For the CDR3, the DNA is TGTGCCAGCAGTCCGACTAGCGGGCCTTACGAGCAGTACTTC.

This clone was recorded once. The chain uses TRBV11-2 and TRBJ1-2; D gene unclear. Germline values: CDR1 SGHAT, CDR2 FQNNGV. The CDR3 covers 12 residues. V dropped 8 bases and J dropped 5 bases, with 12 bases sitting between them. CDR3 DNA: TGTGCCAGCTCGCGGGGAGGGTATGGCTACACCTTC. Its protein is CASSRGGYGYTF.

This chain joins TRBV28 and TRBJ1-5; 9 nucleotides line up with TRBD1. The CDR3 sequence is 17 residues long. The germline CDR1 and CDR2 sequences are MDHEN and SYDVKM. The trim removed 5 bases at V and 6 bases at J, leaving 14 bases unmatched. CDR3 in amino acids: CASSRTRQGEGGQPQHF. As DNA, the CDR3 is TGTGCCAGCAGTCGAACCCGACAGGGGGAGGGTGGTCAGCCCCAGCATTTT.

This chain connects TRBV7-6 to TRBJ2-3; 11 bases are shared with TRBD1. V trimming: 5 bases; J trimming: 2 bases; junction bases outside the gene matches: 12. CDR1 is SGHVS and CDR2 is FNYEAQ in the germline V gene. This CDR3 has 18 residues. Written as DNA, the CDR3 is TGTGCCAGCAGCGGATCGGACAGGGGGCCTCTCATCACAGATACGCAGTATTTT. It codes for CASSGSDRGPLITDTQYF.

The rearrangement joins TRBV30 to TRBJ2-7; 8 bases are a match to TRBD2. This CDR3 is built from 13 residues. V lost 2 bases, J lost 6 bases, and 6 bases stayed unmatched. Germline V gives CDR1 GTSNPN, CDR2 SVGIG (reference sequence). CDR3 loop: CAWSLAGGGEQYF. The CDR3, as DNA: TGTGCCTGGAGTTTGGCGGGGGGAGGCGAGCAGTACTTC.

The DNA of the CDR3 is TGTGCCATCAGTGAGTCTGGTAGGACAGGGGGCTACTACAATGAGCAGTTCTTC. Amino acids: CAISESGRTGGYYNEQFF. V and J are TRBV10-3 and TRBJ2-1, with 11 bases that match TRBD1. Losses at the gene ends were 0 bases for V and 3 bases for J; bases not matched to a gene: 7. Germline CDR1 ENHRY, CDR2 SYGVKD. The CDR3 covers 18 residues.

The rearrangement joins TRBV10-1 to TRBJ1-1; D is unclear. CDR1 and CDR2 from the germline V gene are WNHNN and SYGVQD (reference sequence). V gave up 6 bases and J gave up 7 bases, with 9 bases separating them. The CDR3 contains 11 residues. The CDR3 protein is CASRRGYEAFF. CDR3 DNA sequence: TGCGCCAGCAGACGGGGATATGAAGCTTTCTTT.

The gene calls are TRBV15 and TRBJ1-5; 7 positions agree with TRBD1. After removal of 3 bases from V and 1 base from J, the junction contained 0 bases not matched to a gene. The germline V gene has CDR1 LNHNV and CDR2 YYDKDF (reference sequence). The CDR3 is 14 residues long. The CDR3: CATSRGQSNQPQHF. CDR3 in DNA: TGTGCCACCAGCAGGGGACAGAGCAATCAGCCCCAGCATTTT.